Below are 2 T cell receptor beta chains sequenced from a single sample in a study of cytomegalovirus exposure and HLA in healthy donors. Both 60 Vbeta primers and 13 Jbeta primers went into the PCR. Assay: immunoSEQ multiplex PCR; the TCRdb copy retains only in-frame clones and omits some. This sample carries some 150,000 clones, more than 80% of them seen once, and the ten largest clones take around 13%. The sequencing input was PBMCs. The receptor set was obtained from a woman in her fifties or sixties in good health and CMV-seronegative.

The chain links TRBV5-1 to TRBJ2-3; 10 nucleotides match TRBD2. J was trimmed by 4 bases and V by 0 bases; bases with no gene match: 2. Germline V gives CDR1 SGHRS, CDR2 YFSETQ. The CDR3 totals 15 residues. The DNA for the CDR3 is TGCGCCAGCAGCTTGGCAGCGGGAGGGCCAGATACGCAGTATTTT. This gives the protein CASSLAAGGPDTQYF.

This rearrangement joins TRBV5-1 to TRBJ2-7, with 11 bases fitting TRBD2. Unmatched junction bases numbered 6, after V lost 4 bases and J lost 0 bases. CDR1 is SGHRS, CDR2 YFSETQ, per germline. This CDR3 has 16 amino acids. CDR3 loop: CASSLGGTSGSYEQYF. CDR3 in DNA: TGCGCCAGCAGCCTCGGTGGGACTAGCGGCTCCTACGAGCAGTACTTC.